Listed below are T cell receptor beta chains from one sample, sequenced in a study of beta chain features in type 1 diabetes. The table came from immunoSEQ multiplex PCR; TCRdb's copy has only in-frame clones and leaves some out. Of roughly 160,000 clones listed, 6% to 9% are singletons. The sequencing sample was made of central memory CD4+ T cells from blood. The receptors derive from a man aged 18 to 29 with type 1 diabetes. Each CDR3 is given with its conserved first and last residue. D genes are given only for firm matches. Size is omitted from some rows. Given values are once, few, many or a class for expanded clones.

cdr3_nt | cdr3_aa | clone_size | j_call | v_call | d_call
TGTGCCAGCAGCTTGAGGCCCCAGGGGAGTTTCCACGAGCAGTACTTC | CASSLRPQGSFHEQYF | few | TRBJ2-7 | TRBV5-6 | NA
TGTGCCAGCAGCCTGAGCAGGAACCTCGACATCTACGAGCAGTACTTC | CASSLSRNLDIYEQYF | NA | TRBJ2-7 | TRBV7-8 | NA
TGTGCCAGCAGCTTAGGCGGTGGAATCTACGAGCAGTACTTC | CASSLGGGIYEQYF | few | TRBJ2-7 | TRBV7-2 | NA
TGCGCCAGCAGCGTACGACCTAGCGGGGGGGCAGACAATGAGCAGTTCTTC | CASSVRPSGGADNEQFF | few | TRBJ2-1 | TRBV5-1 | TRBD2
TGTGCCAGCAGTCGCCCCCTCCCGGGGCAGGGGGACCTCGAGCAGTACTTC | CASSRPLPGQGDLEQYF | few | TRBJ2-7 | TRBV2 | TRBD1
TGTGCCCTCAGGGGAGGGAAAGAGTATGGCTACACCTTC | CALRGGKEYGYTF | few | TRBJ1-2 | TRBV28 | NA
TGCGCCAGCAGCCAAAGGACGGGGGGGCCCACAGATACGCAGTATTTT | CASSQRTGGPTDTQYF | NA | TRBJ2-3 | TRBV4-3 | TRBD2
TGTGCCAGCAGCTTGGTGTCGGGAGTTCGCACAGATACGCAGTATTTT | CASSLVSGVRTDTQYF | few | TRBJ2-3 | TRBV5-8 | NA
TGTGCCATCAGTCACCCGGCTAGTGGGTCCTACGAGCAGTACTTC | CAISHPASGSYEQYF | NA | TRBJ2-7 | TRBV10-3 | NA
TGTGCCGCTCGACTAGCGGGAGAGGATGAGCAGTTCTTC | CAARLAGEDEQFF | few | TRBJ2-1 | TRBV10-3 | TRBD2
TGCGCCAGCAGCTTCCAGGGGGCAGTCGAGCAGTACTTC | CASSFQGAVEQYF | few | TRBJ2-7 | TRBV5-1 | TRBD1
TGTGCCAGCGGACGCCGACAGGAGGTTTCCGAGCAGTACTTC | CASGRRQEVSEQYF | few | TRBJ2-7 | TRBV5-8 | NA
TGTGCCACCAGCAGAGACCGACTAGTCTGGGAGACCCAGTACTTC | CATSRDRLVWETQYF | few | TRBJ2-5 | TRBV15 | NA